This T cell receptor (beta chain) comes out of a study of T cell repertoires in cytomegalovirus infection. As for the study in general: Matching HLA type and CMV infection were both indicated by public TCR beta signatures.

This clonotype showed up just a few times. Its antigen is not identified. TCRdb recomputed calls from the reads with MiXCR, one row per CDR3 protein. Of almost 550,000 distinct CDR3 sequences in the sample, approximately 15% are singletons; the top ten hold 20% to 30%. General study points: In two of eight donors, the top clonotype was HLA-C-restricted CMV-specific. Individuals carrying CMV plus the relevant HLA were identified by cumulative frequency of public TCR beta families.

Sequencing input: CD8+ T cells from PBMCs. This receptor was taken from a human donor in good health (CMV status not recorded). Some clones in this sample may be carry-over from other donors' samples.

DNA of the CDR3: TGTGCCAGCAGTCCATGGGACGGCAGCGAGCAGTACTTC. It translates to CASSPWDGSEQYF. The V call is TRBV27, the J call TRBJ2-7; D is perhaps TRBD1 or TRBD2 (5 bases each). The V gene's germline CDR1 is MNHEY and CDR2 SMNVEV (reference sequence). This CDR3 has 13 amino acids. V was clipped by 5 bases and J by 6 bases, with 14 bases between them.